This T cell receptor (beta chain) came from a study of human T cells and chemical hapten exposure. Broader study findings: With regard to DPC sensitization, TCRs above 1 in 1000 frequency did not change.

The CDR3 loop spans 14 amino acids. Trimming took off 5 bases at V and 5 bases at J, with 12 bases between the two ends. The germline CDR1 and CDR2 sequences are SNHLY and FYNNEI. Each CDR3 protein is one row after TCRdb ran MiXCR on the RACE reads. The table records 70,000 or so distinct CDR3 sequences, approximately 10% of them present only once. The time point: patch test 3, about 24 weeks after DPC sensitization. Treatment indicated: therapeutic diphenylcyclopropenone sensitization with weekly scalp DPC. The sample holds one count of this clonotype. Its antigen is not known. Sequences were derived from whole blood, sampled in connection with sensitization to the hapten diphenylcyclopropenone (DPC). The chain carries TRBV2 and TRBJ2-2; no clear D. The receptor's source is a woman in her 50s with alopecia areata. Some clones in this sample may be carry-over from other donors' samples. Here the CDR3 DNA reads TGTGCCAGCAGTCCCCCCGAGGAAACCGGGGAGCTGTTTTTT. It yields the protein CASSPPEETGELFF.